These 26 T cell receptor beta chains originate from one sample sequenced in a study of blood T cell repertoires in COVID-19 (dated by TCRdb to 2020 to 2021). Library preparation used the immunoSEQ multiplex PCR assay. TCRdb retrieved this table from immuneACCESS and kept in-frame rearrangements only. Not all clones are present; in checked studies, unresolved V genes account for under half, and no reason is known for the remainder. The table for this sample lists 200,000 to 250,000 clones; 70% to 85% of them were counted only once. The ten largest clonotypes hold around 7.8% of the sample. The sequencing sample was made of peripheral blood. The receptors derive from an elderly woman with COVID-19, enrolled during active disease.

The CDR3 reads CAVRFEGLYSGELFF. CDR3 coding DNA: TGTGCCGTACGCTTCGAGGGACTTTATAGCGGGGAGCTGTTTTTT. The rearrangement links TRBV6-5 to TRBJ2-2; D is possibly TRBD2 (6 bases). The germline gives CDR1 MNHEY, CDR2 SVGAGI. Trimming stripped 11 bases from V and 7 bases from J, with 23 bases between. This CDR3 has 15 amino acids.

This sequence joins TRBV11-2 and TRBJ1-1; weak D call: TRBD1 (5 bases). V gave up 4 bases and J gave up 8 bases, with 14 bases separating them. The CDR3 is made up of 13 amino acids. The germline V gene has CDR1 SGHAT and CDR2 FQNNGV. CDR3 sequence reads: CASSWYQGNEAFF. The CDR3 DNA sequence: TGTGCCAGCAGCTGGTATCAGGGTAACGAAGCTTTCTTT.

This chain connects TRBV12-3 or TRBV12-4 to TRBJ1-2; D gene ambiguous. This CDR3 region has 13 residues. Trimming shortened V by 7 bases and J by 5 bases, and 14 bases separated the two germline ends. The CDR3 is CASTMGSIYGYTF. The CDR3 region has the DNA TGTGCCAGCACGATGGGGAGCATATATGGCTACACCTTC.

The chain combines TRBV18 with TRBJ2-1; 10 nucleotides agree with TRBD1. Germline values: CDR1 KGHSH, CDR2 LQKENI. This CDR3 has 15 residues. J gave up 2 bases and V 6 bases, and 4 bases lay outside the gene matches. The CDR3 DNA reads as TGTGCCAGCTCCCGTGGACAGGGGGCCTACAATGAGCAGTTCTTC. Its protein is CASSRGQGAYNEQFF.

This clone was picked up one time. The chain employs TRBV18 and TRBJ2-1, with 8 bases aligning to TRBD2. The ends lost 6 bases at V and 7 bases at J; junction bases unmatched: 8. The CDR3 contains 14 residues. Germline CDR1 KGHSH, CDR2 LQKENI. The CDR3 bases are TGTGCCAGCTCTGCCGGGGGGGCCGGGAATGAGCAGTTCTTC. It codes for CASSAGGAGNEQFF.

The V gene is TRBV6-5, the J gene TRBJ1-4; no definite D call. V gave up 5 bases and J gave up 6 bases, with 13 bases separating them. CDR1 is MNHEY and CDR2 is SVGAGI in the germline V gene. The CDR3 consists of 14 residues. CDR3 amino acids: CASSPSVADEKLFF. The CDR3 DNA follows: TGTGCCAGCAGTCCCAGTGTGGCGGATGAAAAACTGTTTTTT.

The rearrangement uses TRBV18 and TRBJ1-4, with D hard to call. Germline-derived CDR1 and CDR2 are KGHSH and LQKENI. The CDR3 consists of 14 residues. Trimming shortened V by 4 bases and J by 0 bases, and 6 bases separated the two germline ends. CDR3 coding DNA: TGTGCCAGCTCACGAACTGCAACTAATGAAAAACTGTTTTTT. Its protein product is CASSRTATNEKLFF.

The chain links TRBV27 to TRBJ1-5, with D hard to call. Trimming took off 5 bases at V and 0 bases at J, with 11 bases between the two ends. Germline CDR1 and CDR2: MNHEY and SMNVEV (reference sequence). This CDR3 has 15 residues. As DNA, the CDR3 is TGTGCCAGCAGTGTAAATAGAGATAGCAATCAGCCCCAGCATTTT. This translates into CASSVNRDSNQPQHF.

The gene calls are TRBV9 and TRBJ1-1; D unclear. Germline assignment: CDR1 SGDLS and CDR2 YYNGEE. Trimming cost V 1 base and J 1 base, with 5 bases left between them. This CDR3 region has 13 residues. DNA for the CDR3: TGTGCCAGCAGCGTAAGCCCGAACACTGAAGCTTTCTTT. Residues: CASSVSPNTEAFF.

J is TRBJ1-5 and V is TRBV11-2; D is ambiguous. V gave up 4 bases and J gave up 8 bases, with 12 bases separating them. The CDR3 is 13 amino acids. The V gene's germline CDR1 is SGHAT and CDR2 FQNNGV. The CDR3 nucleotides are TGTGCCAGCAGCTCCGGACTGGAGAAGCCCCAGCATTTT. Translating it yields CASSSGLEKPQHF.

The chain employs TRBV29-1 and TRBJ1-1, with D perhaps TRBD1 (5 bases). V lost 3 bases and J 5 bases, leaving 10 bases between the germline ends. This CDR3 contains 12 residues. The V gene's germline CDR1 is SQVTM and CDR2 ANQGSEA. CDR3 bases: TGCAGCGTTGACGCCGGGGGTACTGAAGCTTTCTTT. Translation: CSVDAGGTEAFF.

The chain joins TRBV2 to TRBJ2-2; D is possibly TRBD1 (6 bases). V gave up 8 bases and J gave up 5 bases, with 12 bases separating them. The CDR3 runs 13 residues. Germline V gene sequence: CDR1 SNHLY, CDR2 FYNNEI. The CDR3 reads CASSQGWTGELFF. The CDR3 DNA sequence: TGTGCCAGCTCACAGGGATGGACCGGGGAGCTGTTTTTT.

The V gene is TRBV7-9, the J gene TRBJ2-1; D gene ambiguous. Trimming left V 5 bases short and J 9 bases short, with 11 bases between. The CDR3 has 12 residues. Germline V gene data show CDR1 as SEHNR and CDR2 as FQNEAQ (reference sequence). The CDR3 protein is CASSPRSFEQFF. Written as DNA, the CDR3 is TGTGCCAGCAGCCCTCGGTCATTTGAGCAGTTCTTC.

V and J are TRBV5-6 and TRBJ2-7; 12 nucleotides align to TRBD2. CDR1 SGHDT and CDR2 YYEEEE come from the germline V gene. V lost 4 bases to trimming and J lost 1 base; unmatched junction nucleotides: 6. CDR3 length: 16 residues. DNA of the CDR3: TGTGCCAGCAGCGTGAGACTAGCGGGAGAGTCCTACGAGCAGTACTTC. This encodes CASSVRLAGESYEQYF.

The rearrangement links TRBV7-2 to TRBJ2-7, with 11 bases aligning to TRBD2. V trimming: 6 bases; J trimming: 6 bases; junction bases outside the gene matches: 10. This CDR3 spans 15 amino acids. CDR1 is SGHTA and CDR2 is FQGNSA in the germline V gene. The CDR3 coding sequence is TGTGCCAGCAGAATTAGCGGGAGGGTTTATTTCGAGCAGTACTTC. It codes for CASRISGRVYFEQYF. The full variable domain, its missing parts supplied by reference TRBV7-2 and TRBJ2-7, is GAGVSQSPSNKVTEKGKDVELRCDPISGHTALYWYRQSLGQGLEFLIYFQGNSAPDKSGLPSDRFSAERTGGSVSTLTIQRTQQEDSAVYLCASRISGRVYFEQYFGPGTRLTVT.

This clone was observed a few times. The sample contains more than one DNA sequence encoding this CDR3. The chain links TRBV12-3 or TRBV12-4 to TRBJ1-6; unclear D gene. The V and J ends lost 3 bases and 10 bases respectively, with 7 bases between them. The CDR3 totals 12 residues. CDR3 sequence: CASSFPGSPLHF. CDR3 DNA sequence: TGTGCCAGCAGTTTTCCGGGGTCACCCCTCCACTTT.

The genes are TRBV6-5 and TRBJ1-2; 10 bases are a match to TRBD1. From germline, CDR1 is MNHEY and CDR2 SVGAGI. CDR3 length equals 14 residues. The ends lost 6 bases at V and 4 bases at J; junction bases unmatched: 5. CDR3 amino acids: CASRPGTGVYGYTF. The DNA for the CDR3 is TGTGCCAGCAGACCCGGGACAGGGGTCTATGGCTACACCTTC.

The chain is built from TRBV5-1 and TRBJ1-4; TRBD1 agrees at 7 bases. Germline trimming cut 3 bases from V and 0 bases from J; bases unmatched to any gene: 2. In germline, CDR1 is SGHRS, CDR2 YFSETQ. The CDR3 length is 15 residues. This CDR3 is CASSSQGSTNEKLFF. As DNA, the CDR3 is TGCGCCAGCAGCTCACAGGGGTCAACTAATGAAAAACTGTTTTTT.

This clone was detected only once. The rearrangement links TRBV28 to TRBJ2-1; TRBD2 matches at 13 bases. In germline, CDR1 is MDHEN, CDR2 SYDVKM. V dropped 6 bases and J dropped 6; count of bases not matched to a gene: 8. The CDR3 contains 16 residues. The CDR3 coding sequence is TGTGCCAGCAGCACCGCGGGACTAGCGGGAACCAATGAGCAGTTCTTC. Its translation: CASSTAGLAGTNEQFF.

The chain joins TRBV3-1 (or the pseudogene TRBV3-2) to TRBJ2-2; weak D call: TRBD1 (6 bases). Deletions cut 3 bases from V and 2 bases from J, with 13 bases between. CDR1 is LGHDT and CDR2 is YNNKEL in the germline V gene (reference sequence). This CDR3 is built from 16 residues. CDR3 region: CASSQAGTINTGELFF. CDR3 DNA: TGTGCCAGCAGCCAGGCAGGGACAATTAACACCGGGGAGCTGTTTTTT.

This clone was observed a single time. This chain connects TRBV3-1 (or the pseudogene TRBV3-2) to TRBJ2-1; 11 bases are a match to TRBD2. Trimming cost V 1 base and J 5 bases; bases outside gene matches: 4. CDR3 length: 16 amino acids. The germline CDR1 and CDR2 sequences are LGHDT and YNNKEL (reference sequence). The CDR3 nucleotides are TGTGCCAGCAGCCAAGTCCCTAGCGGGAGGAACAATGAGCAGTTCTTC. Residues: CASSQVPSGRNNEQFF.

This clone showed up just once. V usage is TRBV29-1 and J usage is TRBJ2-3, with a weak D call TRBD2 (7 bases). The germline V and J ends were trimmed by 4 bases and 2 bases, with 16 bases remaining between them. Germline assignment: CDR1 SQVTM and CDR2 ANQGSEA. The CDR3 spans 15 residues. The CDR3 DNA is TGCAGCGTTGTAGGGGGGGGACGGTCCACAGATACGCAGTATTTT. Residues: CSVVGGGRSTDTQYF.

This chain links TRBV27 with TRBJ1-2; D gene ambiguous. This CDR3 has 13 amino acids. Germline V CDR1 and CDR2: MNHEY, SMNVEV (reference sequence). The germline V and J ends were trimmed by 2 bases and 2 bases, with 6 bases remaining between them. The CDR3 protein is CASSLRENYGYTF. Here the CDR3 DNA reads TGTGCCAGCAGTTTACGGGAGAACTATGGCTACACCTTC.

This clone was picked up one time. The chain joins TRBV7-9 to TRBJ2-1; 8 positions agree with TRBD2. Trimming at V came to 5 bases and at J to 6 bases, leaving 6 bases not matched to a gene. This CDR3 has 14 residues. CDR1 and CDR2 from the germline V gene are SEHNR and FQNEAQ (reference sequence). This CDR3 reads CASSRTGTSNEQFF. The CDR3 DNA follows: TGTGCCAGCAGCCGGACCGGGACTAGCAATGAGCAGTTCTTC.

The chain has TRBV18 and TRBJ1-1, with D maybe TRBD1 (5 bases). The CDR3 sequence is 15 residues long. CDR1 is KGHSH and CDR2 is LQKENI in the germline V gene. Trimming removed 5 bases at V and 3 bases at J, with 16 bases between. The CDR3 bases are TGTGCCAGCTCAGACAGAGGTGCCCGGGACACTGAAGCTTTCTTT. Its translation: CASSDRGARDTEAFF.

As concerns this clone: Within the sample, other DNA sequences also encode this same CDR3. The chain is built from TRBV18 and TRBJ2-1, with 12 bases that match TRBD2. V lost 5 bases and J lost 8; bases outside the gene matches: 7. From germline, CDR1 is KGHSH and CDR2 LQKENI. This CDR3 has 15 amino acids. CDR3 amino acids: CASSSSTSGSDEQFF. DNA of the CDR3: TGTGCCAGCTCATCCTCGACTAGCGGGAGTGATGAGCAGTTCTTC.